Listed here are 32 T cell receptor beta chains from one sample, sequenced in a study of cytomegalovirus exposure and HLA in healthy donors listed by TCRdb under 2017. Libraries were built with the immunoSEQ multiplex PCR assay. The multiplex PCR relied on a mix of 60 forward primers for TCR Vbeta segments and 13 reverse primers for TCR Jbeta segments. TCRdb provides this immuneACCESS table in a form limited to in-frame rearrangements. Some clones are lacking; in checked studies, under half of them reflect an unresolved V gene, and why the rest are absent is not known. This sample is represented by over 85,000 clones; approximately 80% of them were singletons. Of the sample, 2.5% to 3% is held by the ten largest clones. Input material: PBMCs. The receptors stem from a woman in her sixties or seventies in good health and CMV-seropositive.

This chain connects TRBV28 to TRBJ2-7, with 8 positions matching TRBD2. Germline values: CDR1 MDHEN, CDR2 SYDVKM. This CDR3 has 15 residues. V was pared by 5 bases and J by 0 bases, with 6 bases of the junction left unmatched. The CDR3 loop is CASSDIGTSSYEQYF. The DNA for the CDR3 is TGTGCCAGCAGTGACATAGGGACTAGCTCCTACGAGCAGTACTTC.

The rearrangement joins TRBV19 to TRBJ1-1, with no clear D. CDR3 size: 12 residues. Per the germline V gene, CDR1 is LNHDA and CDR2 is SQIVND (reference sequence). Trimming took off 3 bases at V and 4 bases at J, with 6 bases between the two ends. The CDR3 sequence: CASSIRGTEAFF. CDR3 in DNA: TGTGCCAGTAGTATCCGGGGCACTGAAGCTTTCTTT.

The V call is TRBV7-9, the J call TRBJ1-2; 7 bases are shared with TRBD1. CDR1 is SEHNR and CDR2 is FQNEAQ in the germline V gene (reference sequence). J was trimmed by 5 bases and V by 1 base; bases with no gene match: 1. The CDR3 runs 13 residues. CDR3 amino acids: CASSLGTGYGYTF. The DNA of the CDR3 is TGTGCCAGCAGCTTAGGGACAGGATATGGCTACACCTTC.

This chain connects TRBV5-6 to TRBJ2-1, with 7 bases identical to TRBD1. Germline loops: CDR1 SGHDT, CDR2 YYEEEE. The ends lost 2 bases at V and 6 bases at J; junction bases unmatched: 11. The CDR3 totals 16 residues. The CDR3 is CASSFPNPDRANEQFF. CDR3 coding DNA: TGTGCCAGCAGCTTCCCAAACCCAGACAGGGCCAATGAGCAGTTCTTC.

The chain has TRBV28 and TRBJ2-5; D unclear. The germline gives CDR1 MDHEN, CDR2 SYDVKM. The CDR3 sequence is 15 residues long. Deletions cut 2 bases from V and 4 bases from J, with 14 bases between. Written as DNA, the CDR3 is TGTGCCAGCAGTTTAGAGCAGCCCACAGTAGAGACCCAGTACTTC. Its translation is CASSLEQPTVETQYF. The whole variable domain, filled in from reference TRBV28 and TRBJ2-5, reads DVKVTQSSRYLVKRTGEKVFLECVQDMDHENMFWYRQDPGLGLRLIYFSYDVKMKEKGDIPEGYSVSREKKERFSLILESASTNQTSMYLCASSLEQPTVETQYFGPGTRLLVL.

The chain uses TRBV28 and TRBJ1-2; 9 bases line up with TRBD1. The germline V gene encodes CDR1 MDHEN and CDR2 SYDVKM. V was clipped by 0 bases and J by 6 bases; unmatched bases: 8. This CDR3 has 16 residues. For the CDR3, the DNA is TGTGCCAGCAGTTTATGGGGGGACAGGGAGAGTGATGGCTACACCTTC. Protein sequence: CASSLWGDRESDGYTF.

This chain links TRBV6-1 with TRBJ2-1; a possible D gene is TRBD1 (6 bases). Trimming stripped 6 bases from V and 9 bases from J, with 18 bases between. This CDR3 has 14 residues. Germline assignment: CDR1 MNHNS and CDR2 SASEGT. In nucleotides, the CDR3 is TGTGCCAGCAGGGGATCGCAACGAGGGGGTGAGCAGTTCTTC. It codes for CASRGSQRGGEQFF.

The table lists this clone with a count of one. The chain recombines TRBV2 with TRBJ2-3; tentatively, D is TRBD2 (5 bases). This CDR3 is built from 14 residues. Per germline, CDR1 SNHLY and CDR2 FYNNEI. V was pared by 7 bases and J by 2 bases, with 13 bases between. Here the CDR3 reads CASMGVDSTDTQYF. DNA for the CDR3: TGTGCCAGCATGGGTGTGGACTCCACAGATACGCAGTATTTT.

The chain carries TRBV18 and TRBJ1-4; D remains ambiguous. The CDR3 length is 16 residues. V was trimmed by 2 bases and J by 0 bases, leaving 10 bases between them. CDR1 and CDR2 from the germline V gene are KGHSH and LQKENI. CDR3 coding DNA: TGTGCCAGCTCACCATTCGAACTGACAACTAATGAAAAACTGTTTTTT. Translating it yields CASSPFELTTNEKLFF.

CDR3 loop: CASQGQYTEAFF. The DNA for the CDR3 is TGTGCCAGCCAGGGACAGTACACTGAAGCTTTCTTT. V usage is TRBV19 and J usage is TRBJ1-1; 7 nucleotides line up with TRBD1. In germline, CDR1 is LNHDA, CDR2 SQIVND (reference sequence). V lost 9 bases to trimming and J lost 3 bases; unmatched junction nucleotides: 4. The CDR3 runs to 12 residues. Together with reference TRBV19 and TRBJ1-1, the CDR3 gives the full variable domain: DGGITQSPKYLFRKEGQNVTLSCEQNLNHDAMYWYRQDPGQGLRLIYYSQIVNDFQKGDIAEGYSVSREKKESFPLTVTSAQKNPTAFYLCASQGQYTEAFFGQGTRLTVV.

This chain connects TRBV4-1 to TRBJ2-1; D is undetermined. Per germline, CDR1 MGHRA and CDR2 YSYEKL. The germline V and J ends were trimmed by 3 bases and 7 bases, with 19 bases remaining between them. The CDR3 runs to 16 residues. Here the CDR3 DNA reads TGCGCCAGCAGCCAGGATGGCAGGCCGAGTGAGAATGAGCAGTTCTTC. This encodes CASSQDGRPSENEQFF.

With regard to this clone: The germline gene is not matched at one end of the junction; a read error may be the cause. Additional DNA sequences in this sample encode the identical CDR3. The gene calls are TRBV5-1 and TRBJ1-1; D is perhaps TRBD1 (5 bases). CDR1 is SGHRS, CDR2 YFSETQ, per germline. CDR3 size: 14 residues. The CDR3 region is CASSLDRPNTEAFF. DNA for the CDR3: TGCGCCAGCAGCTTGGACAGGCCGAACACTGAAGCCTTCTTT. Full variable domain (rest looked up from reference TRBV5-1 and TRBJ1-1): KAGVTQTPRYLIKTRGQQVTLSCSPISGHRSVSWYQQTPGQGLQFLFEYFSETQRNKGNFPGRFSGRQFSNSRSEMNVSTLELGDSALYLCASSLDRPNTEAFFGQGTRLTVV.

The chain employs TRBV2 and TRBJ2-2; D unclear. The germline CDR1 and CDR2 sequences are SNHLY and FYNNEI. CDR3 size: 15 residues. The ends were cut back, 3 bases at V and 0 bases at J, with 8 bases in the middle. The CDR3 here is CASSDRPTNTGELFF. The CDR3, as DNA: TGTGCCAGCAGTGACAGGCCGACGAACACCGGGGAGCTGTTTTTT.

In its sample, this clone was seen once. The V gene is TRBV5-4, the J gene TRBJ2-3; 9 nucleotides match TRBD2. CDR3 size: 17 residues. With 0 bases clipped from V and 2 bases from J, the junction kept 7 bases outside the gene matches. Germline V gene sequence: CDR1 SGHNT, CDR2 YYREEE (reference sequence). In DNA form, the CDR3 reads TGTGCCAGCAGCTTGGGGCTAGCGGGATTTAACACAGATACGCAGTATTTT. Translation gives CASSLGLAGFNTDTQYF.

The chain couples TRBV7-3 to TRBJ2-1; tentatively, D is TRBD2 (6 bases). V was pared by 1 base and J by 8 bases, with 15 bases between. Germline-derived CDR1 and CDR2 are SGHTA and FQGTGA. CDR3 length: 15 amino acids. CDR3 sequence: CASSLMGGAGDEQFF. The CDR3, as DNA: TGTGCCAGCAGCTTAATGGGGGGAGCGGGCGATGAGCAGTTCTTC.

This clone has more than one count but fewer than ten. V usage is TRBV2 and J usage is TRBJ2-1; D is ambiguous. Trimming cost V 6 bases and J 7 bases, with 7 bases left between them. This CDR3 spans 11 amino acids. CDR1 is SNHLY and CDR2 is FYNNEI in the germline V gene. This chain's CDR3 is CASRLRNEQFF. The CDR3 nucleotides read TGTGCCAGCAGACTTCGGAATGAGCAGTTCTTC.

DNA of the CDR3: TGTGCTAGTGGTTTGGCCCGCACGAGCAGCGGGAGCTACGAGCAGTACTTC. As protein: CASGLARTSSGSYEQYF. The rearrangement joins TRBV12-5 to TRBJ2-7; 8 nucleotides line up with TRBD2. From germline, CDR1 is LGHNT and CDR2 FRNRAP. The CDR3 is made up of 17 amino acids. Unmatched junction bases numbered 11, after V lost 1 base and J lost 3 bases.

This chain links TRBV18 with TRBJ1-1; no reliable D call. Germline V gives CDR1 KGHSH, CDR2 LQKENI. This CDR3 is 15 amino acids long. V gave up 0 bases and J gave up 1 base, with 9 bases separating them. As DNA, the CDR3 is TGTGCCAGCTCACCACCTCACGGTGGGAACACTGAAGCTTTCTTT. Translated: CASSPPHGGNTEAFF.

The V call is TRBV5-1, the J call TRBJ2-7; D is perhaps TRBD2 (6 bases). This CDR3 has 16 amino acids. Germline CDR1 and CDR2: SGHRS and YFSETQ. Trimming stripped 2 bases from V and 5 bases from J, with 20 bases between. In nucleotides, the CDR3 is TGCGCCAGCAGCTTTACCCCGGGGGTCAGTTCGAACGAGCAGTACTTC. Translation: CASSFTPGVSSNEQYF.

The CDR3 loop is CASSIGGSNTQYF. CDR3 bases: TGTGCCAGTAGTATAGGCGGCAGCAATACGCAGTATTTT. The genes are TRBV19 and TRBJ2-3; D call uncertain. Germline V gene sequence: CDR1 LNHDA, CDR2 SQIVND (reference sequence). The CDR3 runs 13 residues. The V end was cut by 1 base, the J end by 7 bases, with 9 bases between.

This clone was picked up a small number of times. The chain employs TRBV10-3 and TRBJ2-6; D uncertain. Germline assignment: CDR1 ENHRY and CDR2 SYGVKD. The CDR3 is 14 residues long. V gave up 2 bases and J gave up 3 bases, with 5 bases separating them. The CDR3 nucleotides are TGTGCCATCAGTGAGCCCCGTGGGGCCAACGTCCTGACTTTC. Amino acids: CAISEPRGANVLTF.

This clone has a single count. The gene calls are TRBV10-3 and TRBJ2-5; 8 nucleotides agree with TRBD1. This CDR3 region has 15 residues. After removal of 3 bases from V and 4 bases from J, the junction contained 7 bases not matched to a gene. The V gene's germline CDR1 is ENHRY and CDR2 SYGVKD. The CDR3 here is CAISEGPTGGETQYF. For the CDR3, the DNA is TGTGCCATCAGTGAAGGCCCAACAGGGGGAGAGACCCAGTACTTC.

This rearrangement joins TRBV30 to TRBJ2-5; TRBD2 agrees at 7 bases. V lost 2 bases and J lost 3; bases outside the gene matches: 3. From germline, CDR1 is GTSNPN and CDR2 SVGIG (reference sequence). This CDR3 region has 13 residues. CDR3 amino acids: CAWSRGEKETQYF. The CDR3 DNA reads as TGTGCCTGGAGTCGGGGGGAAAAAGAGACCCAGTACTTC. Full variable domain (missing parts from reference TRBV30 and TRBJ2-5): SQTIHQWPATLVQPVGSPLSLECTVEGTSNPNLYWYRQAAGRGLQLLFYSVGIGQISSEVPQNLSASRPQDRQFILSSKKLLLSDSGFYLCAWSRGEKETQYFGPGTRLLVL.

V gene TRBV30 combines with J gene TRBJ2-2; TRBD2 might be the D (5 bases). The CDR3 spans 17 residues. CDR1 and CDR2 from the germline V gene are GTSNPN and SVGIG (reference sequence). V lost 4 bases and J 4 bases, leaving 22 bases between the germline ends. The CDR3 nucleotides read TGTGCCTGGAACTTAAGGAGGAGTTTTATTAGCACCGGGGAGCTGTTTTTT. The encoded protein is CAWNLRRSFISTGELFF. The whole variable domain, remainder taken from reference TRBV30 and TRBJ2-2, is SQTIHQWPATLVQPVGSPLSLECTVEGTSNPNLYWYRQAAGRGLQLLFYSVGIGQISSEVPQNLSASRPQDRQFILSSKKLLLSDSGFYLCAWNLRRSFISTGELFFGEGSRLTVL.

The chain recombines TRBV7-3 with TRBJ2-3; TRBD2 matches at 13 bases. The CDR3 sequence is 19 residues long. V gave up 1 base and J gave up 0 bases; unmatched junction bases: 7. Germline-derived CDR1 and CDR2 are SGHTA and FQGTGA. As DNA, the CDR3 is TGTGCCAGCAGCTTAAGGGGAAGACTAGCGGGAGGTAGCACAGATACGCAGTATTTT. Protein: CASSLRGRLAGGSTDTQYF.

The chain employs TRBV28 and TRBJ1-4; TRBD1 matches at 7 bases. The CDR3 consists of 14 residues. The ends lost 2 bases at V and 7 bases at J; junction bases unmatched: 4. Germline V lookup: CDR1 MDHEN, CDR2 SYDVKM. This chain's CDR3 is CASSLRQGREKLFF. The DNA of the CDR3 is TGTGCCAGCAGTTTACGACAGGGCCGTGAAAAACTGTTTTTT. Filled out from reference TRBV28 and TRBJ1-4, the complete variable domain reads DVKVTQSSRYLVKRTGEKVFLECVQDMDHENMFWYRQDPGLGLRLIYFSYDVKMKEKGDIPEGYSVSREKKERFSLILESASTNQTSMYLCASSLRQGREKLFFGSGTQLSVL.

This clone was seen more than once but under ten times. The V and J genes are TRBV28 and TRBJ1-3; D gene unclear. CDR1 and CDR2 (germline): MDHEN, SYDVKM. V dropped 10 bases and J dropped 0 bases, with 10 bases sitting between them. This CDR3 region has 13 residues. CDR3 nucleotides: TGTGCCACCGCACACCCCTCTGGAAACACCATATATTTT. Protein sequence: CATAHPSGNTIYF. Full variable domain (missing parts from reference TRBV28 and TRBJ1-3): DVKVTQSSRYLVKRTGEKVFLECVQDMDHENMFWYRQDPGLGLRLIYFSYDVKMKEKGDIPEGYSVSREKKERFSLILESASTNQTSMYLCATAHPSGNTIYFGEGSWLTVV.

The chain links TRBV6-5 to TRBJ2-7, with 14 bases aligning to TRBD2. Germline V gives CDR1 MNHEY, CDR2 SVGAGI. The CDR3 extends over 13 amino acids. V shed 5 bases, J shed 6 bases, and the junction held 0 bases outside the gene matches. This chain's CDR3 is CASSGLAGGEQYF. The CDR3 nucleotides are TGTGCCAGCAGTGGACTAGCGGGAGGCGAGCAGTACTTC.

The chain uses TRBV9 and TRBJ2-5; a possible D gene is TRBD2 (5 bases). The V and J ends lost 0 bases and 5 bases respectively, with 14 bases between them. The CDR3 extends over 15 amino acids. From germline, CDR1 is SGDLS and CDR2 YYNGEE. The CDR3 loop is CASSVAGGRSETQYF. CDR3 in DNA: TGTGCCAGCAGCGTAGCTGGAGGAAGGTCTGAGACCCAGTACTTC.

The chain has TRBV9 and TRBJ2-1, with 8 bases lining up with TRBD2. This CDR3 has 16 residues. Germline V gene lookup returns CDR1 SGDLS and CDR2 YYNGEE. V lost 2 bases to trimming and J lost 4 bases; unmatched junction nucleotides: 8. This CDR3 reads CASSVSSGTNYNEQFF. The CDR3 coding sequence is TGTGCCAGCAGCGTGAGTAGCGGGACCAATTACAATGAGCAGTTCTTC.

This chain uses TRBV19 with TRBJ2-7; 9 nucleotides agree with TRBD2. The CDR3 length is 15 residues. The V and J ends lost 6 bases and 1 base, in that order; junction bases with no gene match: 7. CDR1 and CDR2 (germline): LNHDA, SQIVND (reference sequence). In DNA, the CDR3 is TGTGCCAGTAGCCGTAGCGGGAGCATGTCCTACGAGCAGTACTTC. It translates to CASSRSGSMSYEQYF.

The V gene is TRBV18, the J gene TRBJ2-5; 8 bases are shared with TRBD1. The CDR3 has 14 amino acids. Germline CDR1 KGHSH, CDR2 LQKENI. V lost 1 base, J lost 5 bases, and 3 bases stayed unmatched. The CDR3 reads CASSPRTGFETQYF. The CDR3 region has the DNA TGTGCCAGCTCACCACGGACAGGGTTCGAGACCCAGTACTTC.